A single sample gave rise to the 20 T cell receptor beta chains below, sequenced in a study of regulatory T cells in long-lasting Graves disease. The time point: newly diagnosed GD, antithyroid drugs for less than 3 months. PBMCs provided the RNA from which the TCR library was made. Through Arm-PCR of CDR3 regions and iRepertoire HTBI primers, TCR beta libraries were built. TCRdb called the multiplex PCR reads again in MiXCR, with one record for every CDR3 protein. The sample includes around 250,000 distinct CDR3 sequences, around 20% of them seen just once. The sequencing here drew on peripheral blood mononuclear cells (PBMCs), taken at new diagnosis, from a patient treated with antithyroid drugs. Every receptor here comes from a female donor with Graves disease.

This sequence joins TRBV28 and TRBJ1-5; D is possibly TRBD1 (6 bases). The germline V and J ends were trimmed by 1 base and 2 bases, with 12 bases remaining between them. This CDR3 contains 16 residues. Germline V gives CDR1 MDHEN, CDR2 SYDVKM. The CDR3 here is CASSLSRAGGNQPQHF. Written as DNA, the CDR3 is TGTGCCAGCAGTTTATCACGGGCAGGGGGCAATCAGCCCCAGCATTTT. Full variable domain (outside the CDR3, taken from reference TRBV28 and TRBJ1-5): DVKVTQSSRYLVKRTGEKVFLECVQDMDHENMFWYRQDPGLGLRLIYFSYDVKMKEKGDIPEGYSVSREKKERFSLILESASTNQTSMYLCASSLSRAGGNQPQHFGDGTRLSIL.

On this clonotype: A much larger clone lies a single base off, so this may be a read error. The CDR3 is CSVEENPGGTKAFF. CDR3 sequence (DNA): TGCAGTGTGGAAGAAAACCCGGGCGGCACTAAAGCTTTCTTT. The gene calls are TRBV20-1 and TRBJ1-1; D is unresolved. Germline values: CDR1 DFQATT, CDR2 SNEGSKA (reference sequence). The CDR3 extends over 14 amino acids.

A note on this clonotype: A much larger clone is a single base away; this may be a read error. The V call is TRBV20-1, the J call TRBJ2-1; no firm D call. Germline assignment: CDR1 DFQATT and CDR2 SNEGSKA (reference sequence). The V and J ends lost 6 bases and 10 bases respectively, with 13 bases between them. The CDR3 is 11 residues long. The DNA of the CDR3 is TGCAGTGCCCCCGGCAGGTTCGAGCAGTTCTTC. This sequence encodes CSAPGRFEQFF.

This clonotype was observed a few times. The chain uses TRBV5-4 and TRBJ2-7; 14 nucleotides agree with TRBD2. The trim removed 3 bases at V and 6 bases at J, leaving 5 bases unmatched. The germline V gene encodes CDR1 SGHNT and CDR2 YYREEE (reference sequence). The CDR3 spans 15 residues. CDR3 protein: CASSSGLAGAREQYF. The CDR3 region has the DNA TGTGCCAGCAGCTCGGGACTAGCGGGAGCACGCGAGCAGTACTTC.

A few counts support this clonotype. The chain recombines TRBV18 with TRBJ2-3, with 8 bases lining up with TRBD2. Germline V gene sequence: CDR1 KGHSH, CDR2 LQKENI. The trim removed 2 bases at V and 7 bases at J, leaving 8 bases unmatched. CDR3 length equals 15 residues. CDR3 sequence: CASSPGTGGQNTQYF. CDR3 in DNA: TGTGCCAGCTCACCAGGGACGGGGGGGCAGAATACGCAGTATTTT. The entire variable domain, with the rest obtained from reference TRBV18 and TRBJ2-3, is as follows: NAGVMQNPRHLVRRRGQEARLRCSPMKGHSHVYWYRQLPEEGLKFMVYLQKENIIDESGMPKERFSAEFPKEGPSILRIQQVVRGDSAAYFCASSPGTGGQNTQYFGPGTRLTVL.

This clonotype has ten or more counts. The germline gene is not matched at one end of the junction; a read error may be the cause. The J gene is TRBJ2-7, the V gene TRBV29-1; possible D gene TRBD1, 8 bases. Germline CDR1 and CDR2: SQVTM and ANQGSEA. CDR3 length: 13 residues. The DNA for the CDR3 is TGCAGCGTACAGGGGGGGCTTTCCGAGGTCAGGCACTTC. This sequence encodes CSVQGGLSEVRHF.

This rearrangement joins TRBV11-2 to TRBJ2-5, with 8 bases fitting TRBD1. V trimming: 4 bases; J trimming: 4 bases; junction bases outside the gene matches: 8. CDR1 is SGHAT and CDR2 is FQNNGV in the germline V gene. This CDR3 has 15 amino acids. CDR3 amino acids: CASSSRTGRRETQYF. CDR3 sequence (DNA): TGTGCCAGCAGCTCCCGGACAGGGCGGCGAGAGACCCAGTACTTC. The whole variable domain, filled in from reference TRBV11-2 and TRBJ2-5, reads EAGVAQSPRYKIIEKRQSVAFWCNPISGHATLYWYQQILGQGPKLLIQFQNNGVVDDSQLPKDRFSAERLKGVDSTLKIQPAKLEDSAVYLCASSSRTGRRETQYFGPGTRLLVL.

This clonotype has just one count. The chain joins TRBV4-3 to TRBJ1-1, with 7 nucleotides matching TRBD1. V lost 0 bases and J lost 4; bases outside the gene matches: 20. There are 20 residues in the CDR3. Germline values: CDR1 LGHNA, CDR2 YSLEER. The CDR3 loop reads CASSQDPSSLIKGQATEAFF. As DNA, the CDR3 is TGCGCCAGCAGCCAAGATCCGTCCTCACTAATAAAAGGACAGGCCACTGAAGCTTTCTTT.

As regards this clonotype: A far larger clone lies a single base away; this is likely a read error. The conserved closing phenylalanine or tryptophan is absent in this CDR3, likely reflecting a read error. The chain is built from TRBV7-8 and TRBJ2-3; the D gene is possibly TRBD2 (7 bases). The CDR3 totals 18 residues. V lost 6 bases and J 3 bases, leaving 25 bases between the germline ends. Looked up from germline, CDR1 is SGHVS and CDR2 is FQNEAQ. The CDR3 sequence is CASSEVWAGARLTDTQYV. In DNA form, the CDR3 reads TGTGCCAGCAGTGAAGTTTGGGCGGGGGCCCGTCTGACAGATACGCAGTATGTT.

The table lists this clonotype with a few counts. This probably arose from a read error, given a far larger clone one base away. The CDR3 sequence: CASSSVLQGTEQFF. In nucleotides, the CDR3 is TGTGCCAGCAGCTCCGTCCTTCAGGGGACCGAGCAGTTCTTC. The chain combines TRBV11-2 with TRBJ2-1, with D possibly being TRBD1 (6 bases). V was cut by 4 bases and J by 10 bases, with 17 bases left in between. This CDR3 comprises 14 residues. Germline V gives CDR1 SGHAT, CDR2 FQNNGV.

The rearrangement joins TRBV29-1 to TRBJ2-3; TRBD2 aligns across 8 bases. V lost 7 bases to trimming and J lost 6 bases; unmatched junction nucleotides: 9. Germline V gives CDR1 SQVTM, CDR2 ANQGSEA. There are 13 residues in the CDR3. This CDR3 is CSADSGGTDTQYF. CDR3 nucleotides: TGCAGCGCCGACAGCGGGGGTACTGATACGCAGTATTTT.

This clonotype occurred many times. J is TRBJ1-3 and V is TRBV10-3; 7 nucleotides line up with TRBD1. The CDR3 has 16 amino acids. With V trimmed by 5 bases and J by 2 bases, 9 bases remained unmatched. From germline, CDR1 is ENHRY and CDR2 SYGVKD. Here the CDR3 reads CAISTGAAGPGNTIYF. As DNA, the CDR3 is TGTGCCATCAGTACAGGGGCCGCGGGTCCTGGAAACACCATATATTTT.

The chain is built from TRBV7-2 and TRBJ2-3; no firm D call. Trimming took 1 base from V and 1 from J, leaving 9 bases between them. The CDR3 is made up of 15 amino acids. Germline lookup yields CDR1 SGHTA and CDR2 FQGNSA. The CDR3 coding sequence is TGTGCCAGCAGCTTAGGGGGTAAGGGCACAGATACGCAGTATTTT. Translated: CASSLGGKGTDTQYF.

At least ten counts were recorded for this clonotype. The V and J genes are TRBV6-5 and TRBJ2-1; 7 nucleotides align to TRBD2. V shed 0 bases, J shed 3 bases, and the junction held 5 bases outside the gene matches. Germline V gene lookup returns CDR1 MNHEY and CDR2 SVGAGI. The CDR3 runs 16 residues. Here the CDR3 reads CASSYSASGDYNEQFF. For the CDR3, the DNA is TGTGCCAGCAGTTACTCGGCTAGCGGCGACTACAATGAGCAGTTCTTC.

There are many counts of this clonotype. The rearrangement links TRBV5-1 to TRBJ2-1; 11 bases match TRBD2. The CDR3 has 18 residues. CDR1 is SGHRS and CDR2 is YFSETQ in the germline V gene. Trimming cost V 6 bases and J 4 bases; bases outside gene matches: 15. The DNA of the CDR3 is TGCGCCAGCACCGTGGGCCTAGCGGGAGGAACTGGATACAATGAGCAGTTCTTC. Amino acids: CASTVGLAGGTGYNEQFF.

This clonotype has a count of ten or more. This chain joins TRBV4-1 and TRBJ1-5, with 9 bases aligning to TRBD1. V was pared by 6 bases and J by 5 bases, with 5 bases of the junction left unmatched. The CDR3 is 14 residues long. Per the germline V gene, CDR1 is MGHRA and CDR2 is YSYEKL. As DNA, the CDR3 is TGCGCCAGCAGTCAGGACAGGGGATATCAGCCCCAGCATTTT. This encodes CASSQDRGYQPQHF.

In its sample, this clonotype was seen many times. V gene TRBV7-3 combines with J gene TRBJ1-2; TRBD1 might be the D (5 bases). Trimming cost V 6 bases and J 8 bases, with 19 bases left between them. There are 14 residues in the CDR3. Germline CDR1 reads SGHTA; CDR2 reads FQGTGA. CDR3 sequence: CASRDTRRAGGYTF. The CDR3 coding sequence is TGTGCCAGCAGGGACACGCGCAGGGCCGGCGGCTACACCTTC.

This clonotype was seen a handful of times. CDR3: CAISESPDYGYTF. The CDR3 coding sequence is TGTGCCATCAGTGAGTCCCCGGACTATGGCTACACCTTC. The V gene is TRBV10-3, the J gene TRBJ1-2; D is unresolved. This CDR3 comprises 13 residues. CDR1 and CDR2 from the germline V gene are ENHRY and SYGVKD. V was clipped by 0 bases and J by 3 bases, with 5 bases between them.

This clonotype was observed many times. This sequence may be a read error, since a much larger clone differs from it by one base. The CDR3 DNA is TGTGCCAGCAGGGGAGGGGATGGCGGTAAGGAGCAGTTCTTC. Translation gives CASRGGDGGKEQFF. V usage is TRBV2 and J usage is TRBJ2-1; 7 positions agree with TRBD2. The J segment lost 10 bases and the V segment lost 6 bases, leaving 12 bases of the junction unmatched. The CDR3 covers 14 residues. The V gene's germline CDR1 is SNHLY and CDR2 FYNNEI.

The CDR3 DNA is TGTGCCAGCAGTTACGGGGCACGGGTAATCGAGCAGTACTTC. Its translation: CASSYGARVIEQYF. J is TRBJ2-7 and V is TRBV6-2 or TRBV6-3; D may be TRBD1 (5 bases). The germline V gene encodes CDR1 MNHEY and CDR2 SVGEGT. The CDR3 is 14 residues long. V shed 2 bases and J shed 6 bases, with 14 bases lying between them.